This entry features one T cell receptor beta chain sequence. Its antigen is still unknown. This record belongs to a study of T cells in narcolepsy. Across the study: Donors had narcolepsy type 1 or type 2, or were healthy controls. Findings of the study overall: Same-patient CSF and blood CD4+ T cell clonotypes included HCRT-specific and TRIB2-specific autoreactive ones. In some patient and control memory CD4+ samples, autoreactive clones were absent. Autoreactive clonotypes reportedly recurred in blood of same and different patients, not controls.

This CDR3 is 15 amino acids long. After removal of 4 bases from V and 4 bases from J, the junction contained 5 bases not matched to a gene. Germline CDR1 is SNHLY and CDR2 is FYNNEI. The assay was immunoSEQ multiplex PCR, and TCRdb's table has in-frame clones only and misses some. This sample has roughly 24,000 clones; about four fifths occur once, and the top ten carry approximately 1.1%. This clonotype was obtained from a human donor in good health. V gene TRBV2 combines with J gene TRBJ2-1; 9 nucleotides align to TRBD2. The material sequenced was memory (CD45RA-) CD4+ T cells from blood. This CDR3 is CASSATSGAYNEQFF. CDR3 coding DNA: TGTGCCAGCAGTGCGACTAGCGGAGCTTACAATGAGCAGTTCTTC.